One and the same sample provided the 13 T cell receptor beta chains below, sequenced in a study of cytomegalovirus exposure and HLA in healthy donors. The PCR ran on 60 Vbeta and 13 Jbeta primers. The method was immunoSEQ multiplex PCR; TCRdb's version includes in-frame clones alone and lacks a portion of them. The table includes just over 200,000 clones, 70% detected once. Sequences were obtained from PBMCs. The origin of the receptors is a man aged 35 to 55 in good health and CMV-seropositive.

The chain has TRBV7-9 and TRBJ2-7; D perhaps matches TRBD1 (5 bases). CDR1 is SEHNR, CDR2 FQNEAQ, per germline (reference sequence). This CDR3 contains 12 residues. Trimming pared 5 bases from V and 2 bases from J, leaving 7 bases between. The CDR3 protein is CASSQGPYEQYF. The CDR3 region has the DNA TGTGCCAGCAGCCAGGGCCCCTACGAGCAGTACTTC.

The chain is built from TRBV11-2 and TRBJ1-1; 7 nucleotides line up with TRBD1. CDR3 length: 14 residues. Germline loops: CDR1 SGHAT, CDR2 FQNNGV. J was trimmed by 1 base and V by 6 bases; bases with no gene match: 5. CDR3 protein: CASRPGQPNTEAFF. In DNA form, the CDR3 reads TGTGCCAGCAGACCGGGACAGCCGAACACTGAAGCTTTCTTT.

The chain links TRBV19 to TRBJ1-2; D gene unclear. V was trimmed by 3 bases and J by 2 bases, leaving 7 bases between them. The CDR3 extends over 13 amino acids. Germline CDR1 and CDR2: LNHDA and SQIVND (reference sequence). CDR3 sequence (DNA): TGTGCCAGTAGTATCGAGAAGAACTATGGCTACACCTTC. Protein sequence: CASSIEKNYGYTF.

This chain connects TRBV2 to TRBJ1-5; D gene unclear. V lost 8 bases and J lost 0, with 11 bases in between. The CDR3 is 14 residues long. Per the germline V gene, CDR1 is SNHLY and CDR2 is FYNNEI. The CDR3 region has the DNA TGTGCCAGCTCAGATGTAATTAGCAATCAGCCCCAGCATTTT. Translation: CASSDVISNQPQHF.

This chain connects TRBV11-2 to TRBJ2-3, with 10 bases fitting TRBD2. Per germline, CDR1 SGHAT and CDR2 FQNNGV. This CDR3 region has 15 residues. Trimming cost V 1 base and J 5 bases; bases outside gene matches: 3. CDR3 region: CASSLGTSGRDTQYF. CDR3 DNA: TGTGCCAGCAGCTTAGGGACTAGCGGACGAGATACGCAGTATTTT.

Regarding this clone: Other DNA sequences in this sample translate to the same CDR3. The chain employs TRBV6-5 and TRBJ1-2; a weak D match, TRBD1 (5 bases). Per the germline V gene, CDR1 is MNHEY and CDR2 is SVGAGI. V was shortened by 8 bases and J by 8 bases, with 15 bases between the two germline ends. The CDR3 is 12 amino acids. The DNA of the CDR3 is TGTGCCAGCGGGGACTCACGGTGGGGCTACACCTTC. This gives the protein CASGDSRWGYTF.

This chain uses TRBV5-1 with TRBJ1-1, with a possible D match to TRBD1 (5 bases). The ends were cut back, 5 bases at V and 5 bases at J, with 13 bases in the middle. The CDR3 runs to 13 residues. Germline V gene lookup returns CDR1 SGHRS and CDR2 YFSETQ. The CDR3 sequence: CASSQVGGTEAFF. In nucleotides, the CDR3 is TGCGCCAGCAGTCAGGTCGGGGGAACTGAAGCTTTCTTT.

The rearrangement uses TRBV4-1 and TRBJ2-3; 10 bases line up with TRBD2. Trimming removed 0 bases from V and 4 bases from J; junction bases left unmatched: 4. The CDR3 loop spans 16 amino acids. Germline CDR1 MGHRA, CDR2 YSYEKL. CDR3 sequence: CASSQEGSGRSDTQYF. In DNA, the CDR3 is TGCGCCAGCAGCCAAGAGGGTAGCGGGAGGTCAGATACGCAGTATTTT.

This chain joins TRBV7-9 and TRBJ2-2; D unresolved. Trimming shortened V by 5 bases and J by 3 bases, and 7 bases separated the two germline ends. Germline values: CDR1 SEHNR, CDR2 FQNEAQ (reference sequence). The CDR3 runs 13 residues. The CDR3 coding sequence is TGTGCCAGCAGCCTTCTTTACACCGGGGAGCTGTTTTTT. Protein: CASSLLYTGELFF.

Concerning this clone: One end of the junction does not line up with germline, which may come from a read error. The rearrangement joins TRBV4-1 to TRBJ1-5, with 8 bases matching TRBD1. Germline CDR1 and CDR2: MGHRA and YSYEKL. This CDR3 has 13 residues. The CDR3 DNA reads TGCGCCAGCAGCCACCTCCCAGGGGGCCCCCGGGATTTT. It encodes CASSHLPGGPRDF.

There are many counts of this clone. The chain couples TRBV5-1 to TRBJ2-2, with TRBD1 matching over 8 bases. CDR1 and CDR2 from the germline V gene are SGHRS and YFSETQ. J gave up 13 bases and V 1 base, and 9 bases lay outside the gene matches. The CDR3 totals 14 residues. The CDR3 DNA reads as TGCGCCAGCAGCTTGCAACCGGACAGGGTTGGGCTGTTTTTT. This gives the protein CASSLQPDRVGLFF. Together with reference TRBV5-1 and TRBJ2-2, the CDR3 gives the full variable domain: KAGVTQTPRYLIKTRGQQVTLSCSPISGHRSVSWYQQTPGQGLQFLFEYFSETQRNKGNFPGRFSGRQFSNSRSEMNVSTLELGDSALYLCASSLQPDRVGLFFGEGSRLTVL.

CDR3 bases: TGTGCCAGCAGCCCCACGGAACTACTTAACGGCTACACCTTC. Residues: CASSPTELLNGYTF. J is TRBJ1-2 and V is TRBV14, with D hard to call. Trimming left V 4 bases short and J 8 bases short, with 17 bases between. Germline V gene sequence: CDR1 SGHDN, CDR2 FVKESK. This CDR3 spans 14 amino acids.

This clone turned up a few times. The chain couples TRBV27 to TRBJ1-2; 9 bases agree with TRBD1. From germline, CDR1 is MNHEY and CDR2 SMNVEV (reference sequence). Losses at the gene ends were 5 bases for V and 8 bases for J; bases not matched to a gene: 9. CDR3 length equals 14 residues. As DNA, the CDR3 is TGTGCCAGCAGTCCCCGCGACAGGGGGTCCGGCTACACCTTC. Residues: CASSPRDRGSGYTF.